These 5 T cell receptor beta chains share one sample of origin, sequenced in a study of cytomegalovirus exposure and HLA in healthy donors (dated by TCRdb to between 2016 and 2019). Library method: the immunoSEQ multiplex PCR assay. A mixture of 60 forward primers for TCR Vbeta segments and 13 reverse primers for TCR Jbeta segments was used in the multiplex PCR. Imported from immuneACCESS, the table was reduced by TCRdb to in-frame sequences with V and J called. These copies leave out some clones; in studies compared against another copy, an unresolved V gene accounts for under half, and the cause of the remainder is not known. Within this sample are around 87,000 clones, with 65% to 80% of them counted one time only. 3% to 3.5% of the sample is held by the ten biggest clonotypes. The sequenced sample consisted of PBMCs. All receptors derive from a man aged 40-55 years in good health and CMV-seronegative.

The CDR3 spells CASSEGSSGGGPSYNEQFF. The CDR3 coding sequence is TGTGCCAGCAGTGAGGGTTCGAGTGGGGGGGGGCCCTCCTACAATGAGCAGTTCTTC. The chain employs TRBV6-4 and TRBJ2-1; perhaps TRBD2 as D (7 bases). The CDR3 loop spans 19 amino acids. V lost 3 bases to trimming and J lost 0 bases, with 21 bases between them. Germline V gives CDR1 MRHNA, CDR2 SNTAGT.

The gene calls are TRBV5-6 and TRBJ1-5; weak D call: TRBD1 (5 bases). Germline CDR1 reads SGHDT; CDR2 reads YYEEEE. The CDR3 runs 18 residues. Trimming cost V 3 bases and J 9 bases, with 28 bases left between them. The CDR3, as DNA: TGTGCCAGCAGCTCAATGAGGGCAGGGAGGGCCATCAGCAGGCCCCAGCATTTT. This translates into CASSSMRAGRAISRPQHF.

This chain uses TRBV18 with TRBJ2-1; D unclear. The CDR3 covers 12 residues. The ends were cut back, 1 base at V and 9 bases at J, with 7 bases in the middle. Looked up from germline, CDR1 is KGHSH and CDR2 is LQKENI. CDR3 residues: CASSPLAGEQFF. The CDR3 bases are TGTGCCAGCTCACCACTAGCCGGTGAGCAGTTCTTC.

This sequence joins TRBV7-9 and TRBJ1-2, with 8 positions matching TRBD1. CDR1 SEHNR and CDR2 FQNEAQ come from the germline V gene (reference sequence). V dropped 4 bases and J dropped 7; count of bases not matched to a gene: 8. This CDR3 has 14 amino acids. CDR3 amino acids: CASSYGTGDGGYTF. The DNA for the CDR3 is TGTGCCAGCAGCTATGGGACAGGTGATGGTGGCTACACCTTC.

V usage is TRBV7-9 and J usage is TRBJ2-6; D is undetermined. The ends were cut back, 5 bases at V and 0 bases at J, with 5 bases in the middle. This CDR3 is 14 amino acids long. Per germline, CDR1 SEHNR and CDR2 FQNEAQ (reference sequence). This chain's CDR3 is CASSQLSGANVLTF. CDR3 nucleotide sequence: TGTGCCAGCAGCCAACTCTCTGGGGCCAACGTCCTGACTTTC.